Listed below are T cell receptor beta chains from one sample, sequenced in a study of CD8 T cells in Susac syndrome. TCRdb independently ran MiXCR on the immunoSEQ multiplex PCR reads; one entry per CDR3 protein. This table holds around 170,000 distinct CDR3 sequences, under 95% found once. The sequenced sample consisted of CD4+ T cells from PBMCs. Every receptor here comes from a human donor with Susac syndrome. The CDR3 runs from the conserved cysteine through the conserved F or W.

CASSEGKVDYGYTF,TRBJ1-2,TRBV25-1
CASSPRRATIEAFF,TRBJ1-1,TRBV27
CASSIGGPGANVLTF,TRBJ2-6,TRBV5-4
CASSPRTVNEQFF,TRBJ2-1,TRBV7-8
CSVGTGVDTEAFF,TRBJ1-1,TRBV29-1
CASSPGAEQETQYF,TRBJ2-5,TRBV18
CASSTGPPRATDTQYF,TRBJ2-3,TRBV6-1
CASSEQGSEQFF,TRBJ2-1,TRBV5-1
CASSLSDRVYGYTF,TRBJ1-2,TRBV7-2
CSVGQWDTEAFF,TRBJ1-1,TRBV29-1